This is a list of T cell receptor beta chains from one sample in a study of monozygotic twins with inflammatory bowel disease. TCRdb re-called the 5' RACE reads and shows each CDR3 protein once, DNA omitted. This sample's clone table lists 210,000 or so distinct CDR3 sequences. Sequencing used blood. These receptors were taken from a human donor with ulcerative colitis or Crohn's disease, or a healthy co-twin of an affected twin (not recorded which). Each CDR3 is given with its conserved first and last residue.

CASSVAGQAFSYEQYF | TRBJ2-7 | 16 | TRBV9
CASSLALGTGANVLTF | TRBJ2-6 | 16 | TRBV5-1
CASSPPWTEADTQYF | TRBJ2-3 | 15 | TRBV18
CASSPDRENQPQHF | TRBJ1-5 | 14 | TRBV7-8
CASSYRPKETQYF | TRBJ2-5 | 13 | TRBV6-5
CASSPIVGNEQFF | TRBJ2-1 | 13 | TRBV18
CSSKLIGGSGEAFF | TRBJ1-1 | 14 | TRBV29-1
CASSQRTLQPQHF | TRBJ1-5 | 13 | TRBV7-2
CASSLGDRIQKAFF | TRBJ1-1 | 14 | TRBV5-1
CASSPWDTWSSIEQYF | TRBJ2-7 | 16 | TRBV5-6
CAWSSRETQYF | TRBJ2-5 | 11 | TRBV30
CASSLYVYLSEQYF | TRBJ2-7 | 14 | TRBV7-2
CASSFEGTPYTGELFF | TRBJ2-2 | 16 | TRBV28
CASSQELGEQYF | TRBJ2-7 | 12 | TRBV7-9
CASSLSPYNEQFF | TRBJ2-1 | 13 | TRBV5-4
CASSYSIGGLAGDTQYF | TRBJ2-3 | 17 | TRBV6-5
CASSQAGSLPSTDTQYF | TRBJ2-3 | 17 | TRBV3-1
CASSLARRSEAFF | TRBJ1-1 | 13 | TRBV12-3/TRBV12-4
CARSFEPRPGNQPQHF | TRBJ1-5 | 16 | TRBV5-3
CASRRTGSSYNEQFF | TRBJ2-1 | 15 | TRBV6-1
CASSYRSGQGHNEQFF | TRBJ2-1 | 16 | TRBV7-9
CASSMGQPNSPLHF | TRBJ1-6 | 14 | TRBV28
CASSYPTENYGYTF | TRBJ1-2 | 14 | TRBV11-2
CASRTQSYEQYF | TRBJ2-7 | 12 | TRBV2
CASSQRTGEAFF | TRBJ1-1 | 12 | TRBV14
CASSPDRNSYNEQFF | TRBJ2-1 | 15 | TRBV18
CASSQQAYNSPLHF | TRBJ1-6 | 14 | TRBV7-2
CASSYLVGNTYEQYF | TRBJ2-7 | 15 | TRBV6-5
CASSLQGAGNEKLFF | TRBJ1-4 | 15 | TRBV6-1
CSAPGGQGGNEQFF | TRBJ2-1 | 14 | TRBV20-1
CAISEGTYGYTF | TRBJ1-2 | 12 | TRBV10-3
CASSEVAGYGQPQHF | TRBJ1-5 | 15 | TRBV6-1
CASSQEIDWDTEAFF | TRBJ1-1 | 15 | TRBV14
CATSDLGDVSGAFF | TRBJ1-1 | 14 | TRBV24-1
CASSSTGQVTPLHF | TRBJ1-6 | 14 | TRBV7-9
CASSESTSGREGDTQYF | TRBJ2-3 | 17 | TRBV6-4
CSARTSNSDTQYF | TRBJ2-3 | 13 | TRBV20-1
CASSAGQTGLVYGYTF | TRBJ1-2 | 16 | TRBV9
CASSQSDSLSGANVLTF | TRBJ2-6 | 17 | TRBV4-1
CSATLGGGGRDREKLFF | TRBJ1-4 | 17 | TRBV20-1
CASSPTGGADQPQHF | TRBJ1-5 | 15 | TRBV27
CASSLYRQGDEQYF | TRBJ2-7 | 14 | TRBV5-5
CASRSDRRTYEQYF | TRBJ2-7 | 14 | TRBV28
CASGSQETQYF | TRBJ2-5 | 11 | TRBV28
CASSSRLLQTNEKLFF | TRBJ1-4 | 16 | TRBV28
CASSLTDRAGEQYF | TRBJ2-7 | 14 | TRBV7-9
CASSPQLAGATDTQYF | TRBJ2-3 | 16 | TRBV12-3/TRBV12-4
CASSAAPDTEAFF | TRBJ1-1 | 13 | TRBV9
CASTLLGLFSYNEQFF | TRBJ2-1 | 16 | TRBV6-1
CASSSGGLRLEAQYF | TRBJ2-5 | 15 | TRBV7-2
CASSPKEYTEAFF | TRBJ1-1 | 13 | TRBV7-2
CSARDRRTGLYEKLFF | TRBJ1-4 | 16 | TRBV20-1
CASGGTRDVSQNIQYF | TRBJ2-4 | 16 | TRBV27
CSARIDGLPPDEQYF | TRBJ2-7 | 15 | TRBV20-1